One sample yielded the 20 T cell receptor beta chains listed below, sequenced in a study of radiation and T cells in renal cell carcinoma. Profiling relied on immunoSEQ multiplex PCR, and the TCRdb table lists in-frame clones only, not all of them. The sample carries 130,000 or so clones, more than 70% recorded once. Time point: baseline pretreatment blood. Regarding treatment: 15 Gy SBRT to primary tumor, nephrectomy 4 weeks later. The sequences come from blood, collected from a patient whose treatment included radiotherapy and nephrectomy. These receptors were obtained from a woman in her forties or fifties with renal cell carcinoma.

The rearrangement joins TRBV2 to TRBJ1-6, with 9 bases identical to TRBD1. The junction had 5 bases not matched to a gene; V was cut back by 5 bases and J by 9 bases. CDR3 length: 14 amino acids. Germline V gives CDR1 SNHLY, CDR2 FYNNEI. The DNA for the CDR3 is TGTGCCAGCAGTTTCCGGGACAGGGCTTCACCCCTCCACTTT. It specifies CASSFRDRASPLHF.

The V and J genes are TRBV1 and TRBJ2-1. TRBV1 is deemed a pseudogene. The CDR3 is made up of 11 amino acids. In DNA form, the CDR3 reads TGCACCAGCAGAAGGGGAACCGGGGAGTTCTTC. Translation gives CTSRRGTGEFF.

The genes are TRBV9 and TRBJ2-5; 7 bases line up with TRBD1. V lost 5 bases, J lost 2 bases, and 6 bases stayed unmatched. The CDR3 consists of 14 residues. Germline CDR1 SGDLS, CDR2 YYNGEE. CDR3 bases: TGTGCCAGCAGTGGACGGGACAGACAAGAGACCCAGTACTTC. Protein product: CASSGRDRQETQYF.

The V gene is TRBV11-2, the J gene TRBJ1-2, with 7 positions matching TRBD1. Germline V gene data show CDR1 as SGHAT and CDR2 as FQNNGV. The CDR3 has 16 amino acids. After removal of 5 bases from V and 2 bases from J, the junction contained 11 bases not matched to a gene. CDR3 in amino acids: CASSPGQADGNYGYTF. Here the CDR3 DNA reads TGTGCCAGCAGCCCAGGACAGGCGGATGGAAACTATGGCTACACCTTC.

The chain is built from TRBV6-5 and TRBJ1-4; 8 nucleotides line up with TRBD1. This CDR3 is built from 15 residues. CDR1 is MNHEY and CDR2 is SVGAGI in the germline V gene. V gave up 0 bases and J gave up 7 bases; unmatched junction bases: 4. The CDR3 protein is CASSYSGQGGEKLFF. The CDR3 coding sequence is TGTGCCAGCAGTTACTCTGGACAGGGTGGTGAAAAACTGTTTTTT.

The chain couples TRBV7-9 to TRBJ1-2; D is perhaps TRBD1 (5 bases). CDR3 length: 13 amino acids. Trimming shortened V by 6 bases and J by 1 base, and 9 bases separated the two germline ends. CDR1 and CDR2 from the germline V gene are SEHNR and FQNEAQ (reference sequence). Here the CDR3 DNA reads TGTGCCAGCAGTGTGGGGGTTAACTATGGCTACACCTTC. This translates into CASSVGVNYGYTF.

CDR3 coding DNA: TGTGCCACCAGCAGACACCAGCTGGCGTTACAGTACTTC. This translates into CATSRHQLALQYF. The rearrangement joins TRBV15 to TRBJ2-7; no clear D gene. Germline V CDR1 and CDR2: LNHNV, YYDKDF (reference sequence). CDR3 length: 13 residues. V was trimmed by 2 bases and J by 10 bases, leaving 15 bases between them.

The rearrangement links TRBV6-1 to TRBJ2-1, with 10 bases aligning to TRBD1. The V segment lost 1 base and the J segment 2 bases; nucleotides outside the gene matches: 2. There are 16 residues in the CDR3. CDR1 MNHNS and CDR2 SASEGT come from the germline V gene. The CDR3 reads CASSEETGGPYNEQFF. DNA of the CDR3: TGTGCCAGCAGTGAAGAGACAGGGGGCCCCTACAATGAGCAGTTCTTC.

V and J are TRBV7-8 and TRBJ1-3, with a tentative D call TRBD1 (5 bases). The germline V and J ends were trimmed by 1 base and 3 bases, with 13 bases remaining between them. The CDR3 length is 16 residues. Germline-derived CDR1 and CDR2 are SGHVS and FQNEAQ. The CDR3 protein is CASSLEEGIVGNTIYF. CDR3 DNA sequence: TGTGCCAGCAGCTTAGAGGAGGGGATCGTTGGAAACACCATATATTTT. Full variable domain (outside the CDR3, taken from reference TRBV7-8 and TRBJ1-3): GAGVSQSPRYKVAKRGQDVALRCDPISGHVSLFWYQQALGQGPEFLTYFQNEAQLDKSGLPSDRFFAERPEGSVSTLKIQRTQQEDSAVYLCASSLEEGIVGNTIYFGEGSWLTVV.

V is TRBV29-1 and J is TRBJ1-1; a weak D match, TRBD1 (6 bases). The CDR3 spans 14 residues. Germline lookup yields CDR1 SQVTM and CDR2 ANQGSEA. V dropped 6 bases and J dropped 3 bases, with 17 bases sitting between them. The CDR3 sequence is CSVTTRGLDTEAFF. The CDR3 bases are TGCAGCGTGACGACCCGGGGGCTAGACACTGAAGCTTTCTTT.

The gene calls are TRBV27 and TRBJ2-3; tentatively, D is TRBD2 (5 bases). The CDR3 loop spans 13 amino acids. CDR1 and CDR2 from the germline V gene are MNHEY and SMNVEV (reference sequence). V lost 6 bases, J lost 13 bases, and 20 bases lay in between. CDR3 coding DNA: TGTGCCAGCAGCCCCCGAGGAGGTACCAAGAAGTATTTT. Its protein product is CASSPRGGTKKYF.

This clone was detected only once. V usage is TRBV12-5 and J usage is TRBJ2-1, with 7 bases fitting TRBD1. In germline, CDR1 is LGHNT, CDR2 FRNRAP. This CDR3 is 15 amino acids long. The J segment lost 0 bases and the V segment lost 10 bases, leaving 9 bases of the junction unmatched. For the CDR3, the DNA is TGTGCTACCTGCGCTGACAGGGCCTCCTACAATGAGCAGTTCTTC. Translation gives CATCADRASYNEQFF.

This chain links TRBV6-5 with TRBJ1-3; D possibly corresponds to TRBD1 (5 bases). The CDR3 runs to 15 residues. Germline V gene lookup returns CDR1 MNHEY and CDR2 SVGAGI. Between the trimmed V and J ends, which lost 7 bases and 0 bases, there was a span of 13 bases. Here the CDR3 DNA reads TGTGCCAGCACCACCTCGGGACTCTCTGGAAACACCATATATTTT. It translates to CASTTSGLSGNTIYF.

The rearrangement links TRBV19 to TRBJ1-4, with D perhaps matching TRBD1 (5 bases). Trimming left V 3 bases short and J 2 bases short, with 10 bases between. CDR1 and CDR2 from the germline V gene are LNHDA and SQIVND (reference sequence). This CDR3 spans 15 amino acids. The CDR3 is CASSIRGRTNEKLFF. The CDR3 nucleotides read TGTGCCAGTAGTATTAGGGGCAGGACTAATGAAAAACTGTTTTTT.

The chain employs TRBV5-5 and TRBJ1-1, with D hard to call. V was pared by 1 base and J by 4 bases, with 8 bases between. This CDR3 contains 13 residues. The V gene's germline CDR1 is SGHKS and CDR2 YYEKEE (reference sequence). The CDR3 reads CASSLLQATEAFF. The CDR3 nucleotides are TGTGCCAGCAGCTTGTTGCAGGCCACTGAAGCTTTCTTT.

The rearrangement links TRBV7-9 to TRBJ1-5, with D possibly being TRBD1 (5 bases). V was cut by 1 base and J by 7 bases, with 11 bases left in between. This CDR3 contains 14 residues. Germline V CDR1 and CDR2: SEHNR, FQNEAQ (reference sequence). The CDR3 coding sequence is TGTGCCAGCAGCTTAGGGACCGGGACCCAGCCCCAGCATTTT. Protein: CASSLGTGTQPQHF. The variable domain in full, completed from reference TRBV7-9 and TRBJ1-5, reads DTGVSQNPRHKITKRGQNVTFRCDPISEHNRLYWYRQTLGQGPEFLTYFQNEAQLEKSRLLSDRFSAERPKGSFSTLEIQRTEQGDSAMYLCASSLGTGTQPQHFGDGTRLSIL.

This chain links TRBV19 with TRBJ2-1; a weak D match, TRBD2 (5 bases). Germline V gene sequence: CDR1 LNHDA, CDR2 SQIVND (reference sequence). CDR3 length equals 15 residues. The V end lost 3 bases, the J end lost 3 bases, and 12 bases lay between the germline ends. The CDR3 DNA sequence: TGTGCCAGTAGTATTTCGGGGAAGAACTACAATGAGCAGTTCTTC. It yields the protein CASSISGKNYNEQFF.

Note on this clone: The sample holds other DNA sequences that translate to the same CDR3. The chain links TRBV5-4 to TRBJ2-5; D ambiguous. This CDR3 spans 14 amino acids. Between the trimmed V and J ends, which lost 0 bases and 1 base, there was a span of 7 bases. Germline CDR1 SGHNT, CDR2 YYREEE (reference sequence). The DNA for the CDR3 is TGTGCCAGCAGCTTGGCGGGCACCCAAGAGACCCAGTACTTC. Translated: CASSLAGTQETQYF.

V gene TRBV5-6 combines with J gene TRBJ1-2, with a tentative D call TRBD1 (6 bases). This CDR3 has 16 amino acids. CDR1 and CDR2 (germline): SGHDT, YYEEEE. Deletions cut 3 bases from V and 5 bases from J, with 20 bases between. DNA for the CDR3: TGTGCCAGCAGCTCCCGGGACATTCACCCCCTATATGGCTACACCTTC. It encodes CASSSRDIHPLYGYTF.

V and J are TRBV7-9 and TRBJ2-1; a weak D match, TRBD1 (5 bases). Germline values: CDR1 SEHNR, CDR2 FQNEAQ (reference sequence). This CDR3 region has 12 residues. Trimming left V 5 bases short and J 12 bases short, with 14 bases between. CDR3 sequence: CASSPRSQGQFF. The CDR3 DNA follows: TGTGCCAGCAGCCCCCGGTCCCAGGGGCAGTTCTTC.